This TCR beta chain comes out of a study of shared clonotypes between healthy human individuals. Looking at the study overall: Each donor's CD4 naive and CD4 memory cells filled three plates apiece, CD8 naive two, and CD8 memory one.

This CDR3 region has 15 residues. V was clipped by 3 bases and J by 1 base; unmatched bases: 3. The V gene's germline CDR1 is SEHNR and CDR2 FQNEAQ (reference sequence). Produced via immunoSEQ multiplex PCR; TCRdb's table is partial and in-frame only. The sample yields under 2,500,000 clones, around 95% seen once. V is TRBV7-9 and J is TRBJ2-3; TRBD2 agrees at 8 bases. This receptor was obtained from a man aged 18 to 35 in good health. The material sequenced was naive CD4+ T cells sorted from blood. Subset specified: CD45RA+ positively selected. CDR3 sequence (DNA): TGTGCCAGCAGCTTCACTAGCGGAGGCACAGATACGCAGTATTTT. It encodes CASSFTSGGTDTQYF. Supplemented by reference TRBV7-9 and TRBJ2-3, the full variable domain reads DTGVSQNPRHKITKRGQNVTFRCDPISEHNRLYWYRQTLGQGPEFLTYFQNEAQLEKSRLLSDRFSAERPKGSFSTLEIQRTEQGDSAMYLCASSFTSGGTDTQYFGPGTRLTVL.